This T cell receptor beta chain was observed in a study of graft-versus-host responses after intestinal transplantation. For the study at large: Grafts that recipients had were multivisceral, liver-intestinal, or isolated intestinal transplants.

A word on this clone: Its target is unknown.

The repertoire was sequenced with immunoSEQ multiplex PCR; TCRdb's copy has only in-frame clones and lacks some. This table holds 84,000 or so clones, more than 90% found once. Trimming removed 4 bases at V and 0 bases at J, with 7 bases between. Germline loops: CDR1 MNHGY, CDR2 SVAAGI. This CDR3 has 14 residues. The receptor was derived from a human donor who received an intestinal transplant. The source was unstimulated CD4+ T cells sorted from spleen or lymph node cells, collected before intestinal transplant. The chain is built from TRBV6-9 and TRBJ1-5; possibly TRBD1 for D (6 bases). In DNA form, the CDR3 reads TGTGCCAGCAGTTTACAGGGTAGCAATCAGCCCCAGCATTTT. Encoded protein: CASSLQGSNQPQHF.